Listed below are T cell receptor beta chains from one sample, sequenced in a study of blood T cell repertoires in COVID-19. Sequenced by immunoSEQ multiplex PCR; TCRdb stores in-frame clones only, minus some. The sample records 75,000 or so clones, approximately 85% being singletons. The specimen was peripheral blood. The receptors come from a man over 45 with acute or convalescent COVID-19. The CDR3 runs from the conserved cysteine through the conserved F or W. D genes are given only for firm matches. Rows may omit the clone size; those that give it use once, few, many or a size class.

TRBJ2-5 | TRBV24-1 | once | NA | CATSDFRGGETQYF | TGTGCCACCAGTGATTTTAGGGGGGGAGAGACCCAGTACTTC
TRBJ1-2 | TRBV6-6 | NA | TRBD1 | CASSYSTLGQSGYTF | TGTGCCAGCAGTTACTCTACTCTGGGACAGTCTGGCTACACCTTC
TRBJ2-7 | TRBV7-2 | once | NA | CASSPRGYEQYF | TGTGCCAGCAGCCCACGGGGCTACGAGCAGTACTTC
TRBJ1-3 | TRBV3-1/TRBV3-2 | NA | NA | CASSQDHGSGNTIYF | TGTGCCAGCAGCCAAGATCACGGTTCCGGAAACACCATATATTTT
TRBJ1-1 | TRBV4-1 | NA | TRBD1 | CASSPQGGNTEAFF | TGCGCCAGCAGCCCACAGGGGGGGAACACTGAAGCTTTCTTT
TRBJ2-6 | TRBV11-2 | NA | TRBD1 | CASSLRTGTGDNVLTF | TGTGCCAGCAGCTTAAGGACAGGTACAGGCGACAACGTCCTGACTTTC
TRBJ2-7 | TRBV29-1 | NA | TRBD1 | CSARMPGTGSGYEQYF | TGCAGCGCCCGGATGCCCGGGACAGGGTCTGGCTACGAGCAGTACTTC
TRBJ1-1 | TRBV6-5 | NA | NA | CASSYGPNTEAFF | TGTGCCAGCAGTTACGGCCCCAACACTGAAGCTTTCTTT
TRBJ2-2 | TRBV6-1 | NA | TRBD1 | CASSEGNRGLSNTGELFF | TGTGCCAGCAGTGAAGGTAACAGGGGGCTTTCGAACACCGGGGAGCTGTTTTTT
TRBJ1-5 | TRBV30 | NA | NA | CAWSVTQNQPQHF | TGTGCCTGGAGTGTAACACAGAATCAGCCCCAGCATTTT
TRBJ1-5 | TRBV7-3 | once | NA | CASSSYSNQPQHF | TGTGCCAGCAGCAGCTATAGCAATCAGCCCCAGCATTTT
TRBJ1-5 | TRBV27 | NA | TRBD1 | CASSFLDRGQPQHF | TGTGCCAGCAGTTTCCTGGACAGGGGACAGCCCCAGCATTTT